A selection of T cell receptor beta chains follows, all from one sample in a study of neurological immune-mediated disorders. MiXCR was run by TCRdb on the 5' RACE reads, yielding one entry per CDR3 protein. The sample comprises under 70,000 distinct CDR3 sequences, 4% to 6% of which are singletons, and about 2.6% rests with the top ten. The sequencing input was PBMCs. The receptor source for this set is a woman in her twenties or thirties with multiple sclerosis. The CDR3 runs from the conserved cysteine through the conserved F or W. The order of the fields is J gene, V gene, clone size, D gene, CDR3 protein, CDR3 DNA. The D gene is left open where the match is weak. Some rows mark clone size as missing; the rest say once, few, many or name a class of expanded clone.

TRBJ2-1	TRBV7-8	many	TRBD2	CASSQTSGGLNEQFF	TGTGCCAGCAGTCAGACTAGCGGGGGGCTTAATGAGCAGTTCTTC
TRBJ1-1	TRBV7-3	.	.	CASSLTKGAEAFF	TGTGCCAGCAGCCTGACAAAGGGGGCTGAAGCTTTCTTT
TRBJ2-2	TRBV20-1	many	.	CSARASENTGELFF	TGCAGTGCTAGAGCGTCAGAGAACACCGGGGAGCTGTTTTTT
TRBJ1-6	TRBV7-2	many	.	CASSPLQGSPLNF	TGTGCCAGCAGCCCACTCCAGGGCTCACCCCTCAACTTT
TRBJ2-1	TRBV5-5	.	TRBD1	CASSDRDRGTIEQFF	TGTGCCAGCAGCGACCGGGACAGGGGTACTATTGAGCAGTTCTTC
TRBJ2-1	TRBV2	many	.	CASSGRWNNEQFF	TGTGCCAGCAGCGGCCGATGGAACAATGAGCAGTTCTTC
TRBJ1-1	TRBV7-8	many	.	CASSLDGGTRQAFF	TGTGCCAGCAGCCTAGACGGGGGGACCCGGCAAGCTTTCTTT
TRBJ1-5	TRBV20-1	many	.	CSAHKLSNQPQHF	TGCAGTGCTCATAAACTTAGCAATCAGCCCCAGCATTTT
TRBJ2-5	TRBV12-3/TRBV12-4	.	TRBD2	CASTTGGRGETQYF	TGTGCCAGCACCACTGGTGGGAGGGGAGAGACCCAGTACTTC
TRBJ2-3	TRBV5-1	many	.	CASSFGAGYTDTQYF	TGCGCCAGCAGCTTTGGGGCAGGCTACACAGATACGCAGTATTTT
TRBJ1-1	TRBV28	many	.	CASSIGNTEAFF	TGTGCCAGCAGCATAGGGAACACTGAAGCTTTCTTT
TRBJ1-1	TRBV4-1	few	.	CASSQAAHRDTEAFF	TGCGCCAGCAGCCAAGCGGCTCATCGGGACACTGAAGCTTTCTTT
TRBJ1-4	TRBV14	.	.	CASSQVNSIEKLFF	TGTGCCAGCAGCCAAGTCAACAGTATAGAAAAACTGTTTTTT
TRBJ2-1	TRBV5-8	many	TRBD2	CASSLGATSGGTYNEQFF	TGTGCCAGCAGCTTGGGGGCTACTAGCGGGGGGACCTACAATGAGCAGTTCTTC
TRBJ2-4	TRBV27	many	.	CASSLTSKNIQYF	TGTGCCAGCAGTTTAACCAGTAAAAACATTCAGTACTTC
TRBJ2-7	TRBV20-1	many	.	CSARENYEQYF	TGCAGTGCTAGAGAAAACTACGAGCAGTACTTC
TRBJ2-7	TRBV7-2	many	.	CASMRPYLYEQYF	TGTGCTTCCATGCGCCCGTATTTATACGAGCAGTACTTC
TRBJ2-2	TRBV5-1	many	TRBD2	CASSRSKTSGGPPYTGELFF	TGCGCCAGCAGCCGATCAAAAACTAGCGGGGGACCCCCGTACACCGGGGAGCTGTTTTTT
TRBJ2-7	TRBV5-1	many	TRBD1	CASSLDGRGLDEQYF	TGCGCCAGCAGCTTGGATGGCAGGGGGCTCGACGAGCAGTACTTC
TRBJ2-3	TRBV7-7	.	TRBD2	CASSLGASGGAEDTQYF	TGTGCTAGCAGCTTGGGGGCTAGCGGGGGGGCTGAAGATACGCAGTATTTT
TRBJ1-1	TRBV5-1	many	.	CASSLGRVMDTEAFF	TGCGCCAGCAGCTTGGGTCGGGTTATGGACACTGAAGCTTTCTTT
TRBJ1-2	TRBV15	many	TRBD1	CATSRETGAIYGYTF	TGTGCCACCAGCCGAGAAACAGGGGCTATCTATGGCTACACCTTC
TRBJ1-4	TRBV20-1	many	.	CSARRVEKLFF	TGCAGTGCTAGGCGCGTCGAAAAACTGTTTTTT